What follows are 19 T cell receptor beta chains derived from one specimen sequenced in a study of shared T cell receptors in the human thymus. TCRdb's copy holds only in-frame clones and misses some; the assay was immunoSEQ multiplex PCR. The sample has more than 550,000 clones, 70% to 90% seen once. These data also formed part of another study, on human thymus T cells.

The sequencing input was thymocytes. Receptors were obtained from a girl less than two years old with a congenital heart defect.

The chain uses TRBV19 and TRBJ2-3; 7 bases are a match to TRBD1. Germline CDR1 is LNHDA and CDR2 is SQIVND (reference sequence). This CDR3 contains 14 residues. Trimming cost V 7 bases and J 1 base; bases outside gene matches: 5. In DNA, the CDR3 is TGTGCCAGTACAGGGGGAGAGGGCACAGATACGCAGTATTTT. Its translation is CASTGGEGTDTQYF.

The chain joins TRBV2 to TRBJ2-5; 10 bases are a match to TRBD1. There are 14 residues in the CDR3. After removal of 3 bases from V and 5 bases from J, the junction contained 3 bases not matched to a gene. CDR1 SNHLY and CDR2 FYNNEI come from the germline V gene. CDR3 sequence: CASSETGGRETQYF. DNA of the CDR3: TGTGCCAGCAGTGAGACAGGGGGCCGGGAGACCCAGTACTTC.

This chain links TRBV9 with TRBJ2-7; the D gene is possibly TRBD2 (6 bases). Germline V gene lookup returns CDR1 SGDLS and CDR2 YYNGEE. V lost 3 bases to trimming and J lost 0 bases, with 19 bases between them. CDR3 size: 17 residues. The DNA for the CDR3 is TGTGCCAGCAGCGAAGTCCAGTGGGAGGAAGGCTCCTACGAGCAGTACTTC. Translating gives CASSEVQWEEGSYEQYF.

This chain uses TRBV7-2 with TRBJ2-3; the match to TRBD2 covers 8 bases. Looked up from germline, CDR1 is SGHTA and CDR2 is FQGNSA. Losses at the gene ends were 5 bases for V and 4 bases for J; bases not matched to a gene: 8. The CDR3 is 15 residues long. This CDR3 is CASSTGTRGPDTQYF. The DNA for the CDR3 is TGTGCCAGCAGCACGGGGACTAGAGGTCCAGATACGCAGTATTTT.

The chain employs TRBV12-5 and TRBJ2-5; TRBD1 matches at 8 bases. The germline V gene has CDR1 LGHNT and CDR2 FRNRAP. The CDR3 runs 17 residues. After removal of 0 bases from V and 2 bases from J, the junction contained 8 bases not matched to a gene. This CDR3 reads CASGLVQGQATQETQYF. The CDR3 bases are TGTGCTAGTGGTTTGGTCCAGGGACAGGCGACGCAAGAGACCCAGTACTTC. Combining the CDR3 with reference TRBV12-5 and TRBJ2-5 gives the whole variable domain DARVTQTPRHKVTEMGQEVTMRCQPILGHNTVFWYRQTMMQGLELLAYFRNRAPLDDSGMPKDRFSAEMPDATLATLKIQPSEPRDSAVYFCASGLVQGQATQETQYFGPGTRLLVL.

V usage is TRBV19 and J usage is TRBJ2-2, with a tentative D call TRBD2 (5 bases). CDR3 size: 12 residues. Germline assignment: CDR1 LNHDA and CDR2 SQIVND (reference sequence). V shed 3 bases and J shed 8 bases, with 7 bases lying between them. CDR3 loop: CASSMRTGELFF. DNA for the CDR3: TGTGCCAGTAGTATGAGGACTGGGGAGCTGTTTTTT.

The sample holds a few counts of this clone. The rearrangement links TRBV5-1 to TRBJ2-5; D is possibly TRBD2 (5 bases). The CDR3 totals 14 residues. Germline V CDR1 and CDR2: SGHRS, YFSETQ. V lost 1 base and J lost 2, with 9 bases in between. CDR3 loop: CASSLRTPQETQYF. The DNA for the CDR3 is TGCGCCAGCAGCTTGCGGACTCCTCAAGAGACCCAGTACTTC. Combining the CDR3 with reference TRBV5-1 and TRBJ2-5 gives the whole variable domain KAGVTQTPRYLIKTRGQQVTLSCSPISGHRSVSWYQQTPGQGLQFLFEYFSETQRNKGNFPGRFSGRQFSNSRSEMNVSTLELGDSALYLCASSLRTPQETQYFGPGTRLLVL.

This clone was found a few times. The V and J genes are TRBV27 and TRBJ2-3; TRBD1 aligns across 9 bases. Germline CDR1 reads MNHEY; CDR2 reads SMNVEV (reference sequence). V was pared by 5 bases and J by 0 bases, with 21 bases of the junction left unmatched. CDR3 length: 21 residues. The CDR3 sequence is CASSNSGTGFSPPSSTDTQYF. The CDR3 DNA reads TGTGCCAGCAGTAACTCCGGGACAGGGTTTTCGCCTCCGAGTAGCACAGATACGCAGTATTTT.

The V gene is TRBV28, the J gene TRBJ1-2; 7 nucleotides agree with TRBD1. The CDR3 runs 15 residues. Germline assignment: CDR1 MDHEN and CDR2 SYDVKM. The trim removed 5 bases at V and 8 bases at J, leaving 14 bases unmatched. The CDR3 reads CASSPFPTGANGYTF. The DNA for the CDR3 is TGTGCCAGCAGTCCATTTCCCACAGGGGCCAACGGCTACACCTTC.

This clone was seen once. The chain links TRBV6-1 to TRBJ1-5; D not certain. CDR3 size: 15 residues. Germline V gene sequence: CDR1 MNHNS, CDR2 SASEGT. Trimming left V 8 bases short and J 6 bases short, with 20 bases between. CDR3 sequence (DNA): TGTGCCAGCGGCAGTGTATCGGGGAAGGCTCAGCCCCAGCATTTT. Amino acid sequence: CASGSVSGKAQPQHF.

Only one count was recorded for this clone. V gene TRBV4-3 combines with J gene TRBJ2-5, with D maybe TRBD2 (5 bases). The CDR3 totals 13 residues. Germline V lookup: CDR1 LGHNA, CDR2 YSLEER. The V end was cut by 0 bases, the J end by 5 bases, with 7 bases between. CDR3 region: CASSQDSGETQYF. The CDR3 DNA reads TGCGCCAGCAGCCAAGATTCGGGGGAGACCCAGTACTTC.

The CDR3 sequence is CASSSTGLSYNEQFF. The CDR3 coding sequence is TGCGCCAGCAGCTCAACAGGGTTATCCTACAATGAGCAGTTCTTC. The V gene is TRBV5-1, the J gene TRBJ2-1; maybe TRBD1 (6 bases). The CDR3 length is 15 residues. Germline CDR1 and CDR2: SGHRS and YFSETQ. The V end lost 3 bases, the J end lost 1 base, and 11 bases lay between the germline ends. Using reference TRBV5-1 and TRBJ2-1 for the parts outside the CDR3, the full variable domain is KAGVTQTPRYLIKTRGQQVTLSCSPISGHRSVSWYQQTPGQGLQFLFEYFSETQRNKGNFPGRFSGRQFSNSRSEMNVSTLELGDSALYLCASSSTGLSYNEQFFGPGTRLTVL.

The J gene is TRBJ1-2, the V gene TRBV5-1; the D gene is possibly TRBD1 (5 bases). CDR3 length: 16 amino acids. Per the germline V gene, CDR1 is SGHRS and CDR2 is YFSETQ. Trimming stripped 2 bases from V and 0 bases from J, with 14 bases between. CDR3 in amino acids: CASSLRYRTSNYGYTF. DNA of the CDR3: TGCGCCAGCAGCTTACGATACAGGACCTCTAACTATGGCTACACCTTC.

V usage is TRBV27 and J usage is TRBJ1-1, with D unresolved. V lost 5 bases, J lost 0 bases, and 13 bases lay in between. This CDR3 comprises 15 residues. Germline V gives CDR1 MNHEY, CDR2 SMNVEV (reference sequence). The CDR3: CASSPPGKVNTEAFF. CDR3 DNA sequence: TGTGCCAGCAGTCCCCCGGGGAAGGTGAACACTGAAGCTTTCTTT.

Written as DNA, the CDR3 is TGTGCCAGCAGCCGGAGCCTCCAGCCCCAGCATTTT. It translates to CASSRSLQPQHF. V usage is TRBV28 and J usage is TRBJ1-5; D is unresolved. The CDR3 covers 12 residues. V was pared by 6 bases and J by 7 bases, with 10 bases between. Germline CDR1 and CDR2: MDHEN and SYDVKM.

V is TRBV6-6 and J is TRBJ1-5; unclear D gene. Germline values: CDR1 MNHNY, CDR2 SVGAGI (reference sequence). The germline V and J ends were trimmed by 0 bases and 11 bases, with 11 bases remaining between them. The CDR3 runs to 13 residues. The CDR3 loop is CASSYSAPPAQHF. CDR3 in DNA: TGTGCCAGCAGTTACTCAGCCCCCCCGGCCCAGCATTTT.

The rearrangement uses TRBV5-1 and TRBJ1-1; D may be TRBD1 (5 bases). The CDR3 consists of 17 residues. Between the trimmed V and J ends, which lost 1 base and 3 bases, there was a span of 19 bases. CDR1 is SGHRS and CDR2 is YFSETQ in the germline V gene. The CDR3 here is CASSLWKGRGEDTEAFF. CDR3 sequence (DNA): TGCGCCAGCAGCTTGTGGAAGGGTAGGGGTGAAGACACTGAAGCTTTCTTT. Looking up the rest from reference TRBV5-1 and TRBJ1-1 gives the full variable domain: KAGVTQTPRYLIKTRGQQVTLSCSPISGHRSVSWYQQTPGQGLQFLFEYFSETQRNKGNFPGRFSGRQFSNSRSEMNVSTLELGDSALYLCASSLWKGRGEDTEAFFGQGTRLTVV.

V usage is TRBV6-6 and J usage is TRBJ1-2; the match to TRBD1 covers 7 bases. The germline gives CDR1 MNHNY, CDR2 SVGAGI (reference sequence). This CDR3 has 15 residues. The V gene end was trimmed by 1 base and the J gene end by 4 bases; junction bases not matched to a gene: 6. The chain's CDR3 is CASSYWQGVGYGYTF. CDR3 DNA sequence: TGTGCCAGCAGTTACTGGCAGGGGGTGGGCTATGGCTACACCTTC.

This clone was counted a few times. The V and J genes are TRBV6-6 and TRBJ1-1; D is perhaps TRBD1 (6 bases). Trimming left V 6 bases short and J 5 bases short, with 7 bases between. The germline CDR1 and CDR2 sequences are MNHNY and SVGAGI (reference sequence). CDR3 length: 11 residues. CDR3 amino acids: CASRDRTEAFF. The CDR3 DNA is TGTGCCAGCAGAGACAGGACTGAAGCTTTCTTT.